The 12 T cell receptor beta chains in this list originate from one sample, sequenced in a study of blood T cell repertoires in COVID-19. Clones were sequenced by immunoSEQ multiplex PCR, and TCRdb holds only the in-frame ones, with some missing. The table includes roughly 290,000 clones, roughly 90% detected once. The sample taken for sequencing was peripheral blood. Receptors were obtained from a woman in her twenties or thirties with COVID-19, enrolled during active disease.

The chain joins TRBV10-1 to TRBJ2-2; 7 bases are shared with TRBD2. This CDR3 is built from 16 residues. V was pared by 0 bases and J by 0 bases, with 1 base of the junction left unmatched. The germline gives CDR1 WNHNN, CDR2 SYGVQD (reference sequence). As DNA, the CDR3 is TGCGCCAGCAGTGAGTCCACTAGCGCGAACACCGGGGAGCTGTTTTTT. It translates to CASSESTSANTGELFF.

The rearrangement links TRBV19 to TRBJ2-7; TRBD2 aligns across 11 bases. CDR1 and CDR2 from the germline V gene are LNHDA and SQIVND (reference sequence). The CDR3 has 15 amino acids. J lost 3 bases, V lost 5 bases, and 6 bases had no gene match. The CDR3 DNA reads as TGTGCCAGTAGTCACGGGACTAGCGGTCTCTACGAGCAGTACTTC. Translating gives CASSHGTSGLYEQYF.

The J gene is TRBJ2-7, the V gene TRBV3-1 (or the pseudogene TRBV3-2), with TRBD2 as a possible D gene (6 bases). This CDR3 comprises 12 residues. Trimming stripped 3 bases from V and 4 bases from J, with 7 bases between. Per the germline V gene, CDR1 is LGHDT and CDR2 is YNNKEL (reference sequence). The CDR3 spells CASSQEGYEQYF. CDR3 DNA: TGTGCCAGCAGCCAGGAGGGATACGAGCAGTACTTC.

The rearrangement joins TRBV5-1 to TRBJ1-2, with 9 positions matching TRBD1. The J segment lost 4 bases and the V segment lost 4 bases, leaving 5 bases of the junction unmatched. Germline V gene lookup returns CDR1 SGHRS and CDR2 YFSETQ. The CDR3 is made up of 14 amino acids. The DNA for the CDR3 is TGCGCCAGCAGCGACGGACAGGGGAGCTATGGCTACACCTTC. This codes for CASSDGQGSYGYTF.

This sequence joins TRBV7-3 and TRBJ2-3; the match to TRBD2 covers 7 bases. V was clipped by 4 bases and J by 9 bases; unmatched bases: 10. Germline V lookup: CDR1 SGHTA, CDR2 FQGTGA. This CDR3 comprises 14 residues. The DNA of the CDR3 is TGTGCCAGCAGCTACCGGGCGACTAGCAACACGCAGTATTTT. Its translation is CASSYRATSNTQYF.

The genes are TRBV2 and TRBJ2-5; D remains unclear. The length of the CDR3 is 12 residues. CDR1 and CDR2 (germline): SNHLY, FYNNEI. V was shortened by 6 bases and J by 1 base, with 6 bases between the two germline ends. The DNA for the CDR3 is TGTGCCAGCAGAGCCCCCCAAGAGACCCAGTACTTC. It translates to CASRAPQETQYF.

The rearrangement links TRBV7-6 to TRBJ1-4, with TRBD1 identical over 8 bases. The CDR3 length is 16 residues. The ends lost 4 bases at V and 6 bases at J; junction bases unmatched: 10. Germline V gene lookup returns CDR1 SGHVS and CDR2 FNYEAQ. CDR3 in amino acids: CASSSRPQGADEKLFF. CDR3 bases: TGTGCCAGCAGCTCCAGACCCCAGGGGGCGGATGAAAAACTGTTTTTT.

The chain has TRBV4-3 and TRBJ2-7, with 8 nucleotides matching TRBD2. After removal of 4 bases from V and 3 bases from J, the junction contained 8 bases not matched to a gene. The CDR3 spans 15 residues. CDR1 is LGHNA and CDR2 is YSLEER in the germline V gene. The CDR3 spells CASSLATGGLYEQYF. CDR3 bases: TGCGCCAGCAGCCTGGCCACGGGGGGGCTCTACGAGCAGTACTTC.

J is TRBJ1-5 and V is TRBV4-3; no clear D. Germline CDR1 reads LGHNA; CDR2 reads YSLEER. V shed 0 bases and J shed 3 bases, with 12 bases lying between them. The length of the CDR3 is 16 residues. The CDR3 DNA sequence: TGCGCCAGCAGCCAAGATAGGAGGACTAACAATCAGCCCCAGCATTTT. Protein product: CASSQDRRTNNQPQHF.

V and J are TRBV7-9 and TRBJ1-4, with 8 bases lining up with TRBD1. CDR1 is SEHNR, CDR2 FQNEAQ, per germline (reference sequence). This CDR3 region has 14 residues. J lost 4 bases, V lost 8 bases, and 6 bases had no gene match. This chain's CDR3 is CASGRGQDNEKLFF. The CDR3 region has the DNA TGTGCCAGCGGACGGGGACAGGATAATGAAAAACTGTTTTTT. Supplemented by reference TRBV7-9 and TRBJ1-4, the full variable domain reads DTGVSQNPRHKITKRGQNVTFRCDPISEHNRLYWYRQTLGQGPEFLTYFQNEAQLEKSRLLSDRFSAERPKGSFSTLEIQRTEQGDSAMYLCASGRGQDNEKLFFGSGTQLSVL.

CDR3 in amino acids: CASSNSGRISSYNEQFF. CDR3 sequence (DNA): TGTGCCAGTAGTAATAGCGGGAGGATAAGCTCCTACAATGAGCAGTTCTTC. The V gene is TRBV19, the J gene TRBJ2-1; 10 nucleotides agree with TRBD2. The CDR3 consists of 17 residues. The V segment lost 4 bases and the J segment 0 bases; nucleotides outside the gene matches: 6. Germline values: CDR1 LNHDA, CDR2 SQIVND (reference sequence).

This clone has a handful of counts. The genes are TRBV18 and TRBJ1-1; the D gene is possibly TRBD1 (5 bases). V was shortened by 6 bases and J by 2 bases, with 13 bases between the two germline ends. Germline V gene sequence: CDR1 KGHSH, CDR2 LQKENI. The CDR3 is made up of 14 amino acids. The CDR3 DNA sequence: TGTGCCAGCTCGATTCAAGGGGAAAACACTGAAGCTTTCTTT. It yields the protein CASSIQGENTEAFF.